This T cell receptor (beta chain) came from a study of vaccination and CD4 T cells after COVID-19. Study context: Nasal swab PCR detected SARS-CoV-2 in convalescent patients; 8 or 9 had mild disease, one severe. General study points: The median count of SARS-CoV-2-reactive clonotypes rose from about 22 to 38, not significantly.

Time point meaning: late sampling 161 to 241 days after vaccination in a few convalescent patients. Specified treatment: roughly 10-day PBMC culture with coronavirus spike peptide pools or control peptides (ViraFEST assay). Peptide pools at roughly 10 ug/ml and IL-2 at roughly 9.8 IU/ml were added to cultures of 2 million or so PBMCs per well. The authors swapped half the medium for fresh IL-2 medium on days 3 and 7. Cultured CD4+ T-cell DNA underwent Oncomine TCR Beta short-read sequencing. TCRdb passed the PCR reads through MiXCR, listing each CDR3 protein once. The table shows approximately 23,000 distinct CDR3 sequences, with more than 30% occurring only once. This clonotype was seen once. Its antigen is not identified. The CDR3 loop spans 11 amino acids. Germline V gene lookup returns CDR1 SNHLY and CDR2 FYNNEI. Between the trimmed V and J ends, which lost 6 bases and 9 bases, there was a span of 9 bases.

The clonotype was recovered from a human donor who had recovered from COVID-19. The sequenced sample was CD4+ T cells from blood, cultured in vitro, obtained about 7 months after SARS-CoV-2 vaccination. This chain uses TRBV2 with TRBJ2-1; D not certain. CDR3 bases: TGTGCCAGCAGGTATCTCGGTGAGCAGTTCTTC. It yields the protein CASRYLGEQFF.